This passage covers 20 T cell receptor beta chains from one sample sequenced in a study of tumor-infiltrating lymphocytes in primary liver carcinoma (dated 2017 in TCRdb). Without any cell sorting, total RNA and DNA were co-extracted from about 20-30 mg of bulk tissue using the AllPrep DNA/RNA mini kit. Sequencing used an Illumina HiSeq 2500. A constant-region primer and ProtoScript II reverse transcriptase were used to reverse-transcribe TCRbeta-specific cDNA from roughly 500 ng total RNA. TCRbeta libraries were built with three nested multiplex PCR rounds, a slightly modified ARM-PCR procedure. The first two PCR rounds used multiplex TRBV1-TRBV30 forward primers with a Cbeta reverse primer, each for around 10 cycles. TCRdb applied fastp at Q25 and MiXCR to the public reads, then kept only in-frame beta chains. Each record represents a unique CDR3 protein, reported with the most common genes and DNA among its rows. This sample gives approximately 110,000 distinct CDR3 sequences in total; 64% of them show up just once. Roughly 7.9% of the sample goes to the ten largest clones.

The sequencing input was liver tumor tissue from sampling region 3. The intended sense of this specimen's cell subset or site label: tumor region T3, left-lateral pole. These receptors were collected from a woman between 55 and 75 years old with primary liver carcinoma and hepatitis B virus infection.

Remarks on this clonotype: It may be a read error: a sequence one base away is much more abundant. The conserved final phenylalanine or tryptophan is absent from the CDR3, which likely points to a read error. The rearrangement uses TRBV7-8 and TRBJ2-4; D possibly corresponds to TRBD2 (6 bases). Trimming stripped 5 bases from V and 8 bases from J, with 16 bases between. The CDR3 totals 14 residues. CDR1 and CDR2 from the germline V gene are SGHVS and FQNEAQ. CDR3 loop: CASSLGSWGDIQYL. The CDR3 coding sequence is TGTGCCAGCAGCCTAGGATCTTGGGGGGACATTCAGTACTTA.

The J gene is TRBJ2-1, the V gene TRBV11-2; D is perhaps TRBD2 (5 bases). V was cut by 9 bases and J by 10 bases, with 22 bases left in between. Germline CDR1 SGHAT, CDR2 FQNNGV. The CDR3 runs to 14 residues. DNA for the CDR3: TGTGCCAGTAATCAGGACTCGAGGTATAGGGAGCAGTTCTTC. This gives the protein CASNQDSRYREQFF.

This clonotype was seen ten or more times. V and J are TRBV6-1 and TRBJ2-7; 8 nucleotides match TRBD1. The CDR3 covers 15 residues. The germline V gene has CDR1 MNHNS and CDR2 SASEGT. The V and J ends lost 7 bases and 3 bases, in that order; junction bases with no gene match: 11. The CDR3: CASTFGQGAGYEQYF. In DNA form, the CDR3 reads TGTGCCAGCACCTTCGGACAGGGCGCCGGCTACGAGCAGTACTTC.

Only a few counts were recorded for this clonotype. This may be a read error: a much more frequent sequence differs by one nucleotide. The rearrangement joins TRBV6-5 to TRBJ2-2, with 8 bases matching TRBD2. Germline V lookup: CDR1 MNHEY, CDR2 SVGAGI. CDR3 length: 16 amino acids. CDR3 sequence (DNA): TGTGCCAGCAGTGCCTCCGGGACTAGGTCCACCGGGGAGCCGTTTTTT. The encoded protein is CASSASGTRSTGEPFF.

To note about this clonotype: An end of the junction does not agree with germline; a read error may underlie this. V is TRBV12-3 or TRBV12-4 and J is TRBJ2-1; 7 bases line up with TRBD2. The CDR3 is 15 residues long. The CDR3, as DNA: TGTGCCAACACCCAAGCCCGGGGGGACTACAATGAACAGTTATTC. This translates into CANTQARGDYNEQLF.

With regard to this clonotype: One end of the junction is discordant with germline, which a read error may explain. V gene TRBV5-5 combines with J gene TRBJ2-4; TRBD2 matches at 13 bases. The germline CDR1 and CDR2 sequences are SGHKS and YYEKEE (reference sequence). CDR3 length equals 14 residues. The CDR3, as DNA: TGTGCCAGCAGTCCGGGACTAGCGGGACGGAGTCAGTATTTC. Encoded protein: CASSPGLAGRSQYF.

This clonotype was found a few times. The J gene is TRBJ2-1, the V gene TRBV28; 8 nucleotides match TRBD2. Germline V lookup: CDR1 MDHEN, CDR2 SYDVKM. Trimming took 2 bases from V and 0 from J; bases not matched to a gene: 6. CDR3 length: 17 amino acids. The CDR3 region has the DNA TGTGCCAGCAGTTTAAGGGGTGCGGGGGGCTCCTACAATGAGCAGTTCTTC. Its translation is CASSLRGAGGSYNEQFF.

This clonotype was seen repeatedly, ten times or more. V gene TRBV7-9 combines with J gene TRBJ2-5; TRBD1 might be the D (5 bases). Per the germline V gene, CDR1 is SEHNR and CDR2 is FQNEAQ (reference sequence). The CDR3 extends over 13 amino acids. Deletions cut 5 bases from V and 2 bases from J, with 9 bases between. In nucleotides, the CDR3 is TGTGCCAGCAGCCAAAGACAGCAAGAGACCCAGTACTTC. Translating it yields CASSQRQQETQYF.

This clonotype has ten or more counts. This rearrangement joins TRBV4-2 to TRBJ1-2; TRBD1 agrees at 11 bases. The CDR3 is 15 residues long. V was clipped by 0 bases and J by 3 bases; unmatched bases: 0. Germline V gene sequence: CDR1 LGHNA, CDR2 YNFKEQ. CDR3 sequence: CASSQEGQGDYGYTF. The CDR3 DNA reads TGTGCCAGCAGCCAAGAGGGACAGGGGGACTATGGCTACACCTTC.

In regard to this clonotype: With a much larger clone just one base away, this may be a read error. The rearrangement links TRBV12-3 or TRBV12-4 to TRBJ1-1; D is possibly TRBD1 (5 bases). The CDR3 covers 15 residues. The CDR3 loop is CAGSSLGRGGTEAFF. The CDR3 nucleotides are TGTGCCGGCAGTAGCCTCGGGCGGGGCGGCACTGAAGCTTTCTTT.

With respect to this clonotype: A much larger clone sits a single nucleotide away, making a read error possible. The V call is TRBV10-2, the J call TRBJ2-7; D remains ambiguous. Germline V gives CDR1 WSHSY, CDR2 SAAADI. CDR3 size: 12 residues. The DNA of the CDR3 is TGCGCCGGCAGTGACGCGGTCGGGGAGCAGTACTTC. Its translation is CAGSDAVGEQYF.

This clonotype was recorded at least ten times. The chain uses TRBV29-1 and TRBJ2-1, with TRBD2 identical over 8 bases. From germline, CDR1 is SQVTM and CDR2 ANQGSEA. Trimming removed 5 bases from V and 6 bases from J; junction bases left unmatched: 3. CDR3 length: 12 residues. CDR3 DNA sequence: TGCAGCGTTAGGGCGGGAGGCAATGAGCAGTTCTTC. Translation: CSVRAGGNEQFF.

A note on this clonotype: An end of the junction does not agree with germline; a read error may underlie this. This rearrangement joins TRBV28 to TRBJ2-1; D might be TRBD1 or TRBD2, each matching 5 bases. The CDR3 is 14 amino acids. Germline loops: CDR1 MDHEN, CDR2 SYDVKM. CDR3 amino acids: CASSGWGSYNERFF. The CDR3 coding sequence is TGTGCCAGCAGTGGGTGGGGGTCCTACAATGAGCGGTTCTTC.

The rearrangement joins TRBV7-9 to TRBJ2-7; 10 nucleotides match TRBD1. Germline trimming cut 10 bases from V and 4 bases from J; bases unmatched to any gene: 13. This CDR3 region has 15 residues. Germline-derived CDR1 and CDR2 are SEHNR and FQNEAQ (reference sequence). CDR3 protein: CANSWKGGQGYEQYF. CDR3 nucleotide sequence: TGTGCCAACAGTTGGAAAGGGGGACAGGGGTACGAGCAGTACTTC.

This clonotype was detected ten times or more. CDR3 sequence (DNA): TGTGCCAGCAGCCCCTGGACAGGCTACGGCGAGCAGTACTTC. Amino acids: CASSPWTGYGEQYF. V gene TRBV5-4 combines with J gene TRBJ2-7; the match to TRBD1 covers 7 bases. The CDR3 is 14 amino acids. Germline loops: CDR1 SGHNT, CDR2 YYREEE (reference sequence). V shed 4 bases and J 6 bases; nucleotides not matched to a gene: 10.

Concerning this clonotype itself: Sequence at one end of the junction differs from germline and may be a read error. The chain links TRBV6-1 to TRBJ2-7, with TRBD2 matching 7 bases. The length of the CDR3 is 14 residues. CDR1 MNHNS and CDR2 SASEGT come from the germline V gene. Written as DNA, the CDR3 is TGTGCCTGCAGTGTAGGAGCTAGCGGCTACGAGCAGTACTTC. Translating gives CACSVGASGYEQYF.

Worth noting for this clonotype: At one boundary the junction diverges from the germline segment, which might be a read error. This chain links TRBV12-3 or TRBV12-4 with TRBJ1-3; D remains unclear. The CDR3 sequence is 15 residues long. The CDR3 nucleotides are TGTGCCGGCAGTTCCTACCTGCTCTCTGGGAACACCATATATTTT. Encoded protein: CAGSSYLLSGNTIYF.

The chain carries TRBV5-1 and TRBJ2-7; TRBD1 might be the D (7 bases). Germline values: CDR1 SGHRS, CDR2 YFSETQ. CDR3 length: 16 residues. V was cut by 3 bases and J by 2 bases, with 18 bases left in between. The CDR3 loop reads CASSSGARGAAYEQYF. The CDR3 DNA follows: TGCGCCAGCAGCTCGGGGGCCAGGGGGGCGGCCTACGAGCAGTACTTC.

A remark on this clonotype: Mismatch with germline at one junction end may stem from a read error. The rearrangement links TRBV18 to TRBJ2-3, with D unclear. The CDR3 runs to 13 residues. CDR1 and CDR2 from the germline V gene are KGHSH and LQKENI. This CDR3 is CASSPPATETQYF. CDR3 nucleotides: TGTGCCAGCTCACCACCGGCCACAGAAACGCAGTATTTT.

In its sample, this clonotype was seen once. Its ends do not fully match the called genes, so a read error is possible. The CDR3 is CASTNPRGTEASF. The CDR3 DNA is TGTGCCAGCACCAATCCTCGGGGCACTGAAGCTTCCTTT. The chain employs TRBV12-3 or TRBV12-4 and TRBJ1-1, with D maybe TRBD1 (5 bases). This CDR3 contains 13 residues.